This record looks at one TCR beta chain sequence and its context. V was cut by 0 bases and J by 5 bases, with 12 bases left in between. The CDR3 runs 15 residues. CDR1 and CDR2 (germline): SGDLS, YYNGEE. Authors' data handling: How many nucleated cells were present was estimated from reference gene primer amplification. The protocol was immunoSEQ multiplex PCR, while the TCRdb copy is restricted to in-frame clones and leaves out a portion. For V, J and clone size, that table is used; D and trimming come from the DNA. This table holds some 250,000 clones, 88% found once. The sample is drawn from a study of blood T cell repertoires in COVID-19. At the level of the study: Acute and convalescent COVID-19 specimens originated in the United States, Italy and Spain. PBMCs, B-cell-depleted T cells, or T cells were the source of the cDNA or gDNA that made up the material.

This chain connects TRBV9 to TRBJ2-1; the D gene is possibly TRBD1 (6 bases). The specimen sequenced was peripheral blood. This TCR was sampled from a woman in her 30s with acute or convalescent COVID-19. CDR3 in amino acids: CASSVEVGHNNEQFF. CDR3 coding DNA: TGTGCCAGCAGCGTAGAGGTGGGACATAACAATGAGCAGTTCTTC. The entire variable domain, with the rest obtained from reference TRBV9 and TRBJ2-1, is as follows: DSGVTQTPKHLITATGQRVTLRCSPRSGDLSVYWYQQSLDQGLQFLIQYYNGEERAKGNILERFSAQQFPDLHSELNLSSLELGDSALYFCASSVEVGHNNEQFFGPGTRLTVL.